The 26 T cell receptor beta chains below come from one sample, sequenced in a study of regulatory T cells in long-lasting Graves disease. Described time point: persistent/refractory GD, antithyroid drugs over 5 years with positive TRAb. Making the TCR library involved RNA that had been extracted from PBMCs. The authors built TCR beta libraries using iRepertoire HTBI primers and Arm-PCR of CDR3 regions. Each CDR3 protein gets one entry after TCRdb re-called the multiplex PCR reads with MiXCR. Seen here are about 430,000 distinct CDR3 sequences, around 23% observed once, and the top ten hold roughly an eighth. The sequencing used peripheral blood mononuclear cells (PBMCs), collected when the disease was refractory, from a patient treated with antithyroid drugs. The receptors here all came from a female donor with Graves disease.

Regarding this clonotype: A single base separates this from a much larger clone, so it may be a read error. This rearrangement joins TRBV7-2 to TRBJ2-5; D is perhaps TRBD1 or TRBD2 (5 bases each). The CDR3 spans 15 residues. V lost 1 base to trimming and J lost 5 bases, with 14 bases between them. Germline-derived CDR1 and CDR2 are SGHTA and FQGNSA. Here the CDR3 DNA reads TGTGCCAGCAGCTTAGTCGGGACGGGGCTCGAGACCCAGTACTTC. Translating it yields CASSLVGTGLETQYF.

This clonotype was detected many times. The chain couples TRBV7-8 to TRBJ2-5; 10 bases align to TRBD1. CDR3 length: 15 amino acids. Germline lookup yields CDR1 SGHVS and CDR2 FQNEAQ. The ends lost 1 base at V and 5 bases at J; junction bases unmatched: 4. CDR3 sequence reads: CASSLEGTGVETQYF. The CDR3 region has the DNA TGTGCCAGCAGCTTAGAGGGGACAGGGGTCGAGACCCAGTACTTC.

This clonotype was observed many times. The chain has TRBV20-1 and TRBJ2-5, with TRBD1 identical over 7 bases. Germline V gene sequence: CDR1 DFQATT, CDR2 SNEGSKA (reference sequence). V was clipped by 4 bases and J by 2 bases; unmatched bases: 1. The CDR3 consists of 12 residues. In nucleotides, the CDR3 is TGCAGTGCTAACAGGGGTCAAGAGACCCAGTACTTC. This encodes CSANRGQETQYF.

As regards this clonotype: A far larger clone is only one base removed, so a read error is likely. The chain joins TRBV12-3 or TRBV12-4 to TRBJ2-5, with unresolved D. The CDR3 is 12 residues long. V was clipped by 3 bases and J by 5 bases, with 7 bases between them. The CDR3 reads CASSFVRETQYF. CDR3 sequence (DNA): TGTGCCAGCAGTTTTGTCCGGGAGACCCAGTACTTC.

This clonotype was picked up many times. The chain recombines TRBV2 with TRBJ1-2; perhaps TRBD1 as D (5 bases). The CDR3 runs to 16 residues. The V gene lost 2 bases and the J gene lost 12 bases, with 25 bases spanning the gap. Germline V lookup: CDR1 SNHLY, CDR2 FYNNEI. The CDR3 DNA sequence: TGTGCCAGCAGTGAAATCGCCCCGCCAGGGAATTTTGAGGACACCTTC. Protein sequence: CASSEIAPPGNFEDTF.

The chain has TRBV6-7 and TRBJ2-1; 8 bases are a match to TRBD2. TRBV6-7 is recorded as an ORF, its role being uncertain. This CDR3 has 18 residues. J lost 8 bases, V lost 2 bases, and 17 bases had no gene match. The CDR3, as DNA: TGTGCCAGCAGTTACCTCATGCCGCCGGGACTAGGTTGTGATGAGCAGTTCTTC. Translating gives CASSYLMPPGLGCDEQFF.

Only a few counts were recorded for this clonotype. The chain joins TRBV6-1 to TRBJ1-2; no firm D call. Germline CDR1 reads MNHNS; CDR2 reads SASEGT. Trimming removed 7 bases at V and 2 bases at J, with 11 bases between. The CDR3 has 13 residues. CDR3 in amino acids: CASKAGGNYGYTF. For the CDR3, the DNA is TGTGCCAGCAAAGCGGGAGGGAACTATGGCTACACCTTC.

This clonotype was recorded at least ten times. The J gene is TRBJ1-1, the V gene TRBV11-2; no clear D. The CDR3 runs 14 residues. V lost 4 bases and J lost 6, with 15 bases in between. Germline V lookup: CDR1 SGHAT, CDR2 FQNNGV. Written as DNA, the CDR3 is TGTGCCAGCAGCTCCCTCGGGGTTGTTGCTGAAGCTTTCTTT. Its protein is CASSSLGVVAEAFF.

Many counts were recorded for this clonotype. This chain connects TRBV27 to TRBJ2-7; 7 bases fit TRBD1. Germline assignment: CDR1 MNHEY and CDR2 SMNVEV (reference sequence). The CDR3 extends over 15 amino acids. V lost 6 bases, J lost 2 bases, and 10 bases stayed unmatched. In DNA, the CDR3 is TGTGCCAGCAGCCGCCGAGGGGGCGAAACCTACGAGCAGTACTTC. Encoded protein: CASSRRGGETYEQYF.

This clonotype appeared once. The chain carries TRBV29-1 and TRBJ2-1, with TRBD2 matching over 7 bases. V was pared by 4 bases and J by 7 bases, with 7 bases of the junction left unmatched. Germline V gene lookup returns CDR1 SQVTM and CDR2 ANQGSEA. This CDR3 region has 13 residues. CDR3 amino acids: CSVAGLDGNEQFF. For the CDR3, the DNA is TGCAGCGTTGCAGGACTAGATGGGAATGAGCAGTTCTTC.

CDR3 sequence: CASRFRDVGTDTQYF. The CDR3 DNA sequence: TGTGCCAGCAGATTTCGGGATGTGGGCACAGATACGCAGTATTTT. The chain recombines TRBV11-2 with TRBJ2-3; perhaps TRBD2 as D (5 bases). The V end was cut by 6 bases, the J end by 1 base, with 14 bases between. The germline CDR1 and CDR2 sequences are SGHAT and FQNNGV. This CDR3 is 15 amino acids long.

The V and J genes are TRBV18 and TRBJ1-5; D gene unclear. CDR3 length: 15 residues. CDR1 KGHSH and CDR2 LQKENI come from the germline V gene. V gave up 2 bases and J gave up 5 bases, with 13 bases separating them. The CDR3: CASSPKGSTHQPQHF. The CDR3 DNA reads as TGTGCCAGCTCACCAAAAGGGAGCACCCATCAGCCCCAGCATTTT.

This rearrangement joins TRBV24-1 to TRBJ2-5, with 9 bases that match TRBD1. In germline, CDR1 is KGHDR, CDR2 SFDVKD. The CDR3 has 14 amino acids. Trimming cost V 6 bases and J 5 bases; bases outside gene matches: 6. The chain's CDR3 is CATSPGQGWETQYF. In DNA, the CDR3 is TGTGCCACCAGTCCGGGACAGGGATGGGAGACCCAGTACTTC.

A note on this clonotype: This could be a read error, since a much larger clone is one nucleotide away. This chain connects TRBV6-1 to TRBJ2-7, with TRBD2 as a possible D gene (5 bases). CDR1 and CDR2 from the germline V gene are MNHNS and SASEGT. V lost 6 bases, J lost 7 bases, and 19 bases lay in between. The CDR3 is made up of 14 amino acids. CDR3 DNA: TGTGCCAGCAGGTCTTCGGAGGCCTCGGGAGAGCAGTACTTC. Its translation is CASRSSEASGEQYF.

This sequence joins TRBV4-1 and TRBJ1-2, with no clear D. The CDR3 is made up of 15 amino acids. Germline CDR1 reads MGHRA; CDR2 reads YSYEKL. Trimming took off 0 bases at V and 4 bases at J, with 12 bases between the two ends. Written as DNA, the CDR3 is TGCGCCAGCAGCCAAGACAGGCGATACGTCTATGGCTACACCTTC. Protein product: CASSQDRRYVYGYTF.

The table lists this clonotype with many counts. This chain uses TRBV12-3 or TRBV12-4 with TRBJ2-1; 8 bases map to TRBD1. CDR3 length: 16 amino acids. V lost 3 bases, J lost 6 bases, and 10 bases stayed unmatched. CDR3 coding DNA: TGTGCCAGCAGTTTGAGTTCGCAGGGGGCCCGCAATGAGCAGTTCTTC. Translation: CASSLSSQGARNEQFF.

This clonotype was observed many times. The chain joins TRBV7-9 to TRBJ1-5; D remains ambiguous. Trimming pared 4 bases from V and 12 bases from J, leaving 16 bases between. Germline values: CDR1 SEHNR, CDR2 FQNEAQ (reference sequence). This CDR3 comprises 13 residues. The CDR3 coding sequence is TGTGCCAGCAGCTCGGACTTGAGAGGTCACCAGCATTTT. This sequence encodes CASSSDLRGHQHF.

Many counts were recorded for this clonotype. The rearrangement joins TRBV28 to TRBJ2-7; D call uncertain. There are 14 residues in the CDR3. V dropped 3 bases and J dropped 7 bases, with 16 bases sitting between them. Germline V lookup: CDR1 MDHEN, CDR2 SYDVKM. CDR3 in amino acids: CASSFLGPIGEQYF. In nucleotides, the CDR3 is TGTGCCAGCAGTTTTCTCGGGCCTATTGGGGAGCAGTACTTC.

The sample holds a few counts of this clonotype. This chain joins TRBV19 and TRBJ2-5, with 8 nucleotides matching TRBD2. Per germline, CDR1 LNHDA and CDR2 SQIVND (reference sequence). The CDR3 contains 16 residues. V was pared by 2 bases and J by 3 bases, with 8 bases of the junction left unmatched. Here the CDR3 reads CASSISGGAGEETQYF. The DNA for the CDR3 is TGTGCCAGTAGTATAAGTGGGGGAGCGGGAGAAGAGACCCAGTACTTC.

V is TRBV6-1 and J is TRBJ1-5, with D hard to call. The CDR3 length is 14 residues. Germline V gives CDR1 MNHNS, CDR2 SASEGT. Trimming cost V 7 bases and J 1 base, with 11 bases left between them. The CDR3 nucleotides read TGTGCCAGCAATGTCCTAGGGAGCAATCAGCCCCAGCATTTT. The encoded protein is CASNVLGSNQPQHF.

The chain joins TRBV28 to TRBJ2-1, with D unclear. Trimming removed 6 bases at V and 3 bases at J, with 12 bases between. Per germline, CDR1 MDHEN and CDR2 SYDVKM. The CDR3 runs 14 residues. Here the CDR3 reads CASSPPADYNEQFF. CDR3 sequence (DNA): TGTGCCAGCAGCCCCCCGGCCGACTACAATGAGCAGTTCTTC.

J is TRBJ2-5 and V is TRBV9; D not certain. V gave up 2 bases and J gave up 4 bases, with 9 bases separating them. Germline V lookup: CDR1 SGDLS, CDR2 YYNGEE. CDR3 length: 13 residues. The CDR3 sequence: CASSVKGSETQYF. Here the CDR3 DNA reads TGTGCCAGCAGCGTGAAAGGGTCAGAGACCCAGTACTTC.

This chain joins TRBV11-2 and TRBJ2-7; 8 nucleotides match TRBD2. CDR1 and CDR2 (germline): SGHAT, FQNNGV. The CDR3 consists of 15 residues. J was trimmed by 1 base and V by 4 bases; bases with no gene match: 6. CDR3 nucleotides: TGTGCCAGCAGCTCAATTAGCGGGATTTCCTACGAGCAGTACTTC. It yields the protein CASSSISGISYEQYF. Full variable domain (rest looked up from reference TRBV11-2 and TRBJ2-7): EAGVAQSPRYKIIEKRQSVAFWCNPISGHATLYWYQQILGQGPKLLIQFQNNGVVDDSQLPKDRFSAERLKGVDSTLKIQPAKLEDSAVYLCASSSISGISYEQYFGPGTRLTVT.

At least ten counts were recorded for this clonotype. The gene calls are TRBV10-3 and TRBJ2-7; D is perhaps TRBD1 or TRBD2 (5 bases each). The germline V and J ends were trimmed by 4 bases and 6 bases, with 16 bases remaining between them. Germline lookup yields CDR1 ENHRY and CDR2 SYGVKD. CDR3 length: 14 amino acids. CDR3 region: CAISGTTDGGEQYF. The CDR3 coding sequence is TGTGCCATCAGTGGGACGACAGACGGAGGCGAGCAGTACTTC.

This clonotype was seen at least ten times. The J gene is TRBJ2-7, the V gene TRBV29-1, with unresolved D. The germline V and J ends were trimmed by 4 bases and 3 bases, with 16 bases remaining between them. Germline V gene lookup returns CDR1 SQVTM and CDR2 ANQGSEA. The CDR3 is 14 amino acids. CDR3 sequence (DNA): TGCAGCGTTGTGGTCCAAACAGTGGGCTACGAGCAGTACTTC. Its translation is CSVVVQTVGYEQYF.

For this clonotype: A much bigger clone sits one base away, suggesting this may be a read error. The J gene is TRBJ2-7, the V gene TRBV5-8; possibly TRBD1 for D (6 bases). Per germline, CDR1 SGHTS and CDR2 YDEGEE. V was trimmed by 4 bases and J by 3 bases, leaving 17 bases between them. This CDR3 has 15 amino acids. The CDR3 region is CASSRSGTHVYEQYF. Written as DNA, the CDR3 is TGTGCCAGCAGCAGATCTGGGACACACGTCTACGAGCAGTACTTC. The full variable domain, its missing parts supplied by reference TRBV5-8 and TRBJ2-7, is EAGVTQSPTHLIKTRGQQATLRCSPISGHTSVYWYQQALGLGLQFLLWYDEGEERNRGNFPPRFSGRQFPNYSSELNVNALELEDSALYLCASSRSGTHVYEQYFGPGTRLTVT.